The rows below give T cell receptor beta chains drawn from one sample of a study of T cell repertoires in cytomegalovirus infection. TCRdb re-called the reads with MiXCR, one entry per CDR3 protein. The sample comprises 500,000 or so distinct CDR3 sequences, approximately 16% of which are singletons, and about 24% rests with the top ten. The sample consisted of CD8+ T cells from PBMCs. The origin of the receptors is a human donor in good health (CMV status not recorded). Some clones in this sample may be carry-over from other donors' samples. Each CDR3 is given with its conserved first and last residue. The D gene is left open where the match is weak. Clone size is stated in some rows and not others, as once, few, many or a class when expanded.

clone_size,v_call,j_call,d_call,cdr3_aa,cdr3_nt
many,TRBV24-1,TRBJ1-6,-,CATTHGEENSPLHF,TGTGCCACCACCCATGGAGAGGAAAATTCACCCCTCCACTTT
few,TRBV7-9,TRBJ2-5,-,CASSFSGRVETQYF,TGTGCCAGCAGCTTCTCAGGCAGGGTGGAGACCCAGTACTTC
-,TRBV4-1,TRBJ2-5,-,CASSQEARFQETQYF,TGCGCCAGCAGCCAAGAAGCCAGGTTCCAAGAGACCCAGTACTTC
many,TRBV28,TRBJ2-1,TRBD2,CASSFRTSGPYNEQFF,TGTGCCAGCAGTTTCCGGACTAGCGGGCCCTACAATGAGCAGTTCTTC
many,TRBV7-3,TRBJ2-3,TRBD2,CASSLFGGGYTDTQYF,TGTGCCAGCAGCTTATTCGGGGGGGGCTACACAGATACGCAGTATTTT
-,TRBV5-6,TRBJ2-7,-,CASSSGGANSYEQYF,TGTGCCAGCAGCTCAGGCGGGGCTAACTCCTACGAGCAGTACTTC
many,TRBV2,TRBJ2-1,TRBD2,CASSTSGSSNEQFF,TGTGCCAGCAGCACTAGCGGGAGTAGCAATGAGCAGTTCTTC
many,TRBV7-8,TRBJ1-2,-,CASSVHPGPGEGYTF,TGTGCCAGCAGCGTCCACCCGGGACCCGGGGAGGGCTACACCTTC
few,TRBV28,TRBJ2-7,TRBD2,CASSFWGRGDSRTEQYF,TGTGCCAGCAGTTTTTGGGGACGGGGGGACTCACGAACCGAGCAGTACTTC
many,TRBV15,TRBJ2-1,-,CATSVSGGINEQFF,TGTGCCACCAGCGTCTCAGGAGGGATCAATGAGCAGTTCTTC
few,TRBV19,TRBJ1-1,-,CASSNGRQYEAFF,TGTGCCAGTAGTAACGGCCGACAGTATGAAGCTTTCTTT
many,TRBV23-1,TRBJ2-7,TRBD2,CASSQGGRGKTYEQYF,TGCGCCAGCAGTCAAGGAGGGAGGGGAAAAACCTACGAGCAGTACTTC
many,TRBV6-5,TRBJ2-2,-,CASSYPQNRGGTGELFF,TGTGCCAGCAGTTACCCCCAGAACAGGGGAGGCACCGGGGAGCTGTTTTTT
-,TRBV27,TRBJ2-7,-,CASSLSGTLEQYF,TGTGCCAGCAGTTTATCGGGCACGCTCGAGCAGTACTTC
-,TRBV7-9,TRBJ2-7,TRBD1,CASSLGQGAPVVGAREQYF,TGTGCCAGCAGCTTGGGACAGGGGGCCCCCGTTGTGGGTGCGAGGGAGCAGTACTTC
many,TRBV7-3,TRBJ1-3,TRBD1,CASSLGTGEVSTGNTIYF,TGTGCCAGCAGCCTCGGGACAGGGGAAGTAAGCACTGGAAACACCATATATTTT
many,TRBV12-3/TRBV12-4,TRBJ1-3,-,CASSFWGAGNTIYF,TGTGCCAGCAGTTTCTGGGGGGCTGGAAACACCATATATTTT
-,TRBV12-3/TRBV12-4,TRBJ1-1,-,CASVPFRGTAEAFF,TGTGCCAGCGTCCCCTTCAGGGGTACAGCTGAAGCTTTCTTT
many,TRBV10-2,TRBJ1-2,TRBD1,CASSEWMGQGNYGYTF,TGCGCCAGCAGTGAGTGGATGGGACAGGGGAACTATGGCTACACCTTC
-,TRBV6-2/TRBV6-3,TRBJ1-4,TRBD1,CASSPDRENEKLFF,TGTGCCAGCAGTCCCGACAGGGAGAATGAAAAACTGTTTTTT
-,TRBV5-1,TRBJ1-1,-,CASSLGQYDTEAFF,TGCGCCAGCAGCTTGGGACAGTACGACACTGAAGCTTTCTTT
many,TRBV12-5,TRBJ2-6,-,CASGPGKRAGANVLTF,TGTGCTAGTGGTCCAGGAAAAAGGGCTGGGGCCAACGTCCTGACTTTC
-,TRBV3-1,TRBJ2-2,-,CASSQKVVTGELFF,TGTGCCAGCAGCCAAAAGGTCGTCACCGGGGAGCTGTTTTTT
-,TRBV13,TRBJ1-5,-,CASSLGKGGNQPQHF,TGTGCCAGCAGCTTGGGCAAGGGGGGCAATCAGCCCCAGCATTTT
-,TRBV19,TRBJ1-5,-,CASSIGRGWVSNQPQHF,TGTGCCAGTAGTATAGGGCGGGGTTGGGTAAGCAATCAGCCCCAGCATTTT
many,TRBV2,TRBJ2-7,TRBD1,CASRDRGGEQYF,TGTGCCAGCAGGGACAGGGGAGGCGAGCAGTACTTC
-,TRBV20-1,TRBJ2-1,-,CSASNGAEQFF,TGCAGTGCTTCCAACGGGGCTGAGCAGTTCTTC
few,TRBV10-3,TRBJ2-2,TRBD1,CAISVGQGTTGELFF,TGTGCCATCAGTGTCGGACAGGGGACCACCGGGGAGCTGTTTTTT
-,TRBV28,TRBJ1-1,-,CASIPVGWTEAFF,TGTGCCAGCATCCCTGTAGGGTGGACTGAAGCTTTCTTT
few,TRBV24-1,TRBJ2-1,-,CATSDSRQTGIDNEQFF,TGTGCCACCAGTGATTCCCGCCAGACGGGAATTGACAATGAGCAGTTCTTC
few,TRBV5-1,TRBJ2-1,-,CASRYGQEQFF,TGCGCCAGCAGATACGGGCAGGAGCAGTTCTTC
many,TRBV7-9,TRBJ1-5,TRBD1,CASSLFRGRGEGNQPQHF,TGTGCCAGCAGCTTGTTCAGGGGGCGCGGGGAAGGCAATCAGCCCCAGCATTTT
-,TRBV6-5,TRBJ2-3,-,CASSYAGNTDTQYF,TGTGCCAGCAGTTACGCGGGGAACACAGATACGCAGTATTTT
many,TRBV7-7,TRBJ1-1,-,CASSLGWRLNTEAFF,TGTGCTAGCAGCTTAGGGTGGAGATTGAACACTGAAGCTTTCTTT
-,TRBV19,TRBJ2-1,TRBD2,CASSLAGGPSYNEQFF,TGTGCCAGTAGTCTAGCGGGAGGGCCCTCCTACAATGAGCAGTTCTTC
many,TRBV11-2,TRBJ2-1,TRBD1,CASSLGRGLDEQFF,TGTGCCAGCAGCTTAGGCAGGGGGTTAGATGAGCAGTTCTTC
many,TRBV7-9,TRBJ2-7,TRBD2,CASSYGASGYEQYF,TGTGCCAGCAGCTATGGCGCTAGCGGGTACGAGCAGTACTTC
-,TRBV6-2/TRBV6-3,TRBJ2-1,-,CAIRGRLYNEQFF,TGTGCCATTCGGGGCCGCCTTTACAATGAGCAGTTCTTC
many,TRBV12-3/TRBV12-4,TRBJ2-5,TRBD1,CASSSGTVEETQYF,TGTGCCAGCAGTTCGGGGACAGTAGAAGAGACCCAGTACTTC
few,TRBV7-9,TRBJ2-2,TRBD1,CASSAPDRSWTGELFF,TGTGCCAGCAGCGCCCCGGACAGGAGTTGGACCGGGGAGCTGTTTTTT
many,TRBV12-5,TRBJ2-7,TRBD1,CASGLPRTGSYEQYF,TGTGCTAGTGGTTTGCCACGGACAGGAAGCTACGAGCAGTACTTC
few,TRBV7-3,TRBJ2-2,TRBD1,CASSFGQDTGELFF,TGTGCCAGCAGCTTCGGACAGGACACCGGGGAGCTGTTTTTT
many,TRBV15,TRBJ2-2,-,CATSRGRRANTGELFF,TGTGCCACCAGCAGAGGACGGCGGGCGAACACCGGGGAGCTGTTTTTT
-,TRBV14,TRBJ1-1,-,CASSPRWGAAEAFF,TGTGCCAGCAGCCCCCGGTGGGGCGCTGCTGAAGCTTTCTTT
once,TRBV24-1,TRBJ2-7,TRBD2,CATSDRRGDEQYF,TGTGCCACCAGTGACCGGCGGGGGGACGAGCAGTACTTC
-,TRBV19,TRBJ2-3,TRBD2,CASIARTSGSSTDTQYF,TGTGCCAGTATTGCTAGGACTAGCGGATCGAGCACAGATACGCAGTATTTT
many,TRBV7-8,TRBJ2-6,-,CASSLQAASGANVLTF,TGTGCCAGCAGCTTACAGGCAGCCTCTGGGGCCAACGTCCTGACTTTC
many,TRBV12-3/TRBV12-4,TRBJ2-2,TRBD2,CASSLGLAGGPFTGELFF,TGTGCCAGCAGTTTGGGACTAGCGGGAGGGCCTTTCACCGGGGAGCTGTTTTTT
few,TRBV28,TRBJ1-2,TRBD1,CASSFGQGAYGYTF,TGTGCCAGCAGTTTCGGACAGGGGGCTTATGGCTACACCTTC
-,TRBV19,TRBJ1-5,-,CASSIVLGKNQPQHF,TGTGCCAGTAGTATAGTCTTAGGGAAGAATCAGCCCCAGCATTTT
many,TRBV7-3,TRBJ2-1,TRBD2,CASSLRGGEYNEQFF,TGTGCCAGCAGCTTAAGGGGGGGAGAGTACAATGAGCAGTTCTTC
many,TRBV7-6,TRBJ1-1,-,CASSLAEYTEAFF,TGTGCCAGCAGCTTAGCGGAATACACTGAAGCTTTCTTT
many,TRBV27,TRBJ2-3,TRBD2,CASSLTHRLAGYTDTQYF,TGTGCCAGCAGTTTAACCCATCGGCTAGCGGGATACACAGATACGCAGTATTTT